This T cell receptor (beta chain) appears in the sequencing data of a study of shared clonotypes between healthy human individuals. As regards this clone: This same CDR3 is encoded by further DNA sequences in the sample.

The CDR3 consists of 11 residues. The V end lost 0 bases, the J end lost 4 bases, and 2 bases lay between the germline ends. The germline V gene has CDR1 SGHRS and CDR2 YFSETQ. Sequenced by immunoSEQ multiplex PCR; TCRdb stores in-frame clones only, minus some. The table records roughly 2.1 million clones, approximately 94% of them present only once. In the naive CD8 group, cells lacked CD45RO and were positively selected for CCR7, so terminally differentiated effector memory CD45RA+ cells were left out. Sequences were obtained from naive CD8+ T cells from PBMCs. V and J are TRBV5-1 and TRBJ2-7; D not resolved. The sequence was obtained from a man aged 18 to 35 in good health. Some clones in this sample may be carry-over from other donors' samples. The DNA of the CDR3 is TGCGCCAGCAGCTTGGGATACGAGCAGTACTTC. It codes for CASSLGYEQYF.